This T cell receptor beta chain was sequenced in a study of blood T cell repertoires in COVID-19. Study summary: T cells, B-cell-depleted T cells, or PBMCs provided the cDNA or gDNA that served as material.

Under the authors' procedure: The authors estimated nucleated cell counts from reference gene primer amplification. Here immunoSEQ multiplex PCR was the method, and the copy in TCRdb shows in-frame clones only, minus some. D and trimming were read from the DNA, whereas the V and J calls and clone size are those reported in that table. The profile shows roughly 94,000 clones, about 79% of them singletons. A single count supports this clone. The CDR3 loop spans 14 amino acids. V was pared by 8 bases and J by 1 base, with 14 bases between. Per the germline V gene, CDR1 is SNHLY and CDR2 is FYNNEI. Sequences were obtained from peripheral blood. The chain has TRBV2 and TRBJ1-1; the D gene is possibly TRBD1 (6 bases). This receptor was identified in a man between 60 and 75 years old with acute or convalescent COVID-19. CDR3 amino acids: CASHPTGQNTEAFF. The CDR3 bases are TGTGCCAGCCATCCAACGGGACAGAACACTGAAGCTTTCTTT.